A single sample gave rise to the 23 T cell receptor beta chains below, sequenced in a study of tumor and adjacent non-tumor tissue in lung cancer. A modified ARM-PCR protocol with three rounds of nested PCR amplified TCRbeta. TCRdb reprocessed the multiplex PCR reads via MiXCR and lists one record per CDR3 protein. The table has 60,000 to 80,000 distinct CDR3 sequences, under 70% seen once. No cell sorting was done before RNA was extracted from the tissue. More than 3 cm separated this lung sample from the edge of the tumor. The material sequenced was distant non-tumor lung tissue. Receptors were obtained from a woman in her 50s with non-small cell lung cancer.

A remark on this clonotype: The germline gene is not matched at one end of the junction; a read error may be the cause. The V call is TRBV20-1, the J call TRBJ2-2, with a possible D match to TRBD2 (6 bases). Germline values: CDR1 DFQATT, CDR2 SNEGSKA (reference sequence). The CDR3 spans 13 residues. The CDR3 loop is CSAPGEYVGERFF. The CDR3 DNA follows: TGCAGTGCCCCGGGGGAATATGTCGGGGAGCGGTTTTTT.

A note on this clonotype: Since no conserved phenylalanine or tryptophan closes the CDR3, a read error is the likely cause. The DNA of the CDR3 is TGTGCCAGCACCCCGTCGGTGGCCCACGAGCAGTACTAC. Translated: CASTPSVAHEQYY. This rearrangement joins TRBV6-5 to TRBJ2-7; D call uncertain. V shed 7 bases and J shed 5 bases, with 15 bases lying between them. The CDR3 length is 13 residues. Germline CDR1 MNHEY, CDR2 SVGAGI.

This clonotype showed up many times. The V and J genes are TRBV4-1 and TRBJ2-1, with no clear D. CDR3 length: 13 amino acids. Trimming removed 5 bases from V and 0 bases from J, with 5 bases in between. In germline, CDR1 is MGHRA, CDR2 YSYEKL. CDR3 DNA: TGCGCCAGCAGCTGGAGCTCCTACAATGAGCAGTTCTTC. It yields the protein CASSWSSYNEQFF.

Ten or more counts support this clonotype. V usage is TRBV11-2 and J usage is TRBJ2-1; weak D call: TRBD2 (5 bases). The CDR3 has 17 residues. V lost 2 bases to trimming and J lost 0 bases, with 14 bases between them. Germline CDR1 reads SGHAT; CDR2 reads FQNNGV. The CDR3 DNA follows: TGTGCCAGCAGCTTAAGGGAGACTGTACTCTCCTACAATGAGCAGTTCTTC. This sequence encodes CASSLRETVLSYNEQFF.

This clonotype occurred many times. The gene calls are TRBV20-1 and TRBJ2-1; TRBD2 aligns across 7 bases. This CDR3 region has 12 residues. Germline trimming cut 4 bases from V and 7 bases from J; bases unmatched to any gene: 4. The germline gives CDR1 DFQATT, CDR2 SNEGSKA (reference sequence). The CDR3 loop reads CSATPRGNEQFF. Written as DNA, the CDR3 is TGCAGTGCTACCCCGCGGGGGAATGAGCAGTTCTTC.

The chain couples TRBV20-1 to TRBJ2-1; 7 nucleotides line up with TRBD2. J lost 6 bases, V lost 3 bases, and 14 bases had no gene match. CDR3 length: 16 residues. Germline CDR1 reads DFQATT; CDR2 reads SNEGSKA (reference sequence). The CDR3, as DNA: TGCAGTGCTAGCGGGCTAGCGGTACTCTCCAGCAATGAGCAGTTCTTC. Its translation: CSASGLAVLSSNEQFF.

As for this clonotype: The CDR3 does not close with the conserved phenylalanine or tryptophan, likely indicating a read error. This chain joins TRBV11-2 and TRBJ2-3; the match to TRBD2 covers 9 bases. Germline V gene data show CDR1 as SGHAT and CDR2 as FQNNGV. CDR3 length equals 18 residues. The CDR3: CVSKPGLAGGYALDTQYS. DNA of the CDR3: TGTGTCAGCAAACCGGGACTAGCTGGAGGGTACGCTCTGGATACGCAGTATTCT.

This clonotype was recorded once. The chain uses TRBV28 and TRBJ1-5; maybe TRBD1 (6 bases). This CDR3 has 11 residues. Germline V gene data show CDR1 as MDHEN and CDR2 as SYDVKM. The V end lost 9 bases, the J end lost 8 bases, and 11 bases lay between the germline ends. Here the CDR3 reads CARSYREPQHF. The DNA for the CDR3 is TGTGCCAGGAGCTACAGGGAGCCCCAGCATTTT.

The chain recombines TRBV7-9 with TRBJ2-1; 14 bases line up with TRBD2. Germline CDR1 reads SEHNR; CDR2 reads FQNEAQ (reference sequence). The CDR3 contains 15 residues. The V segment lost 7 bases and the J segment 9 bases; nucleotides outside the gene matches: 8. CDR3 loop: CASTRVGTSGSEQFF. Here the CDR3 DNA reads TGTGCCAGCACCCGCGTGGGGACTAGCGGGAGTGAGCAGTTCTTC.

This clonotype turned up a few times. V and J are TRBV30 and TRBJ1-4; TRBD1 matches at 9 bases. With V trimmed by 4 bases and J by 6 bases, 9 bases remained unmatched. Per germline, CDR1 GTSNPN and CDR2 SVGIG (reference sequence). The CDR3 loop spans 15 amino acids. The CDR3 region has the DNA TGTGCCTGGAAAAACGGACAGGGGTTCGATGAAAAACTGTTTTTT. Protein sequence: CAWKNGQGFDEKLFF.

For this clonotype: With a much larger clone just one base away, this may be a read error. The chain is built from TRBV28 and TRBJ1-5; possible D gene TRBD1, 5 bases. The CDR3 runs 15 residues. The germline CDR1 and CDR2 sequences are MDHEN and SYDVKM. CDR3 loop: CTSSPLGVGSQPQHF. In DNA form, the CDR3 reads TGTACCAGCAGTCCCCTGGGGGTTGGTAGTCAGCCCCAGCATTTT.

In the case of this clonotype: A clone one base away is much larger, so this may be a read error. The rearrangement joins TRBV20-1 to TRBJ2-5; D ambiguous. This CDR3 spans 14 amino acids. The germline gives CDR1 DFQATT, CDR2 SNEGSKA (reference sequence). The CDR3 here is CSANPRRHQESQYF. As DNA, the CDR3 is TGCAGTGCTAACCCCAGACGGCACCAAGAGAGCCAGTACTTC.

Concerning this clonotype: A read error is likely, as this CDR3 ends without the conserved phenylalanine or tryptophan. V and J are TRBV12-3 or TRBV12-4 and TRBJ1-6; D is unclear. CDR3 length equals 9 residues. The CDR3 coding sequence is TGTACCAGCAGTCCCCCCCTCCACCTT. This translates into CTSSPPLHL.

The chain carries TRBV6-2 or TRBV6-3 and TRBJ1-5; no firm D call. CDR3 size: 16 residues. Germline V gives CDR1 MNHEY, CDR2 SVGEGT. Trimming shortened V by 6 bases and J by 10 bases, and 25 bases separated the two germline ends. DNA for the CDR3: TGTGCCAGCAGCCCCACGCAAGGGAGGTACACTCATCCCCAGCATTTT. Translating gives CASSPTQGRYTHPQHF.

Regarding this clonotype: Mismatch with germline at one junction end may stem from a read error. This chain uses TRBV4-2 with TRBJ1-2; D is possibly TRBD1 (6 bases). CDR1 and CDR2 from the germline V gene are LGHNA and YNFKEQ. The CDR3 totals 15 residues. The CDR3 bases are TGTGCCAGCAGCCAAGATGAGGGGGGGTACGATGGCCACACCTTC. The encoded protein is CASSQDEGGYDGHTF.

About this clonotype itself: This clone may be a read error of a much larger clone one base away. The rearrangement uses TRBV10-3 and TRBJ1-2; 10 nucleotides align to TRBD1. V dropped 5 bases and J dropped 2; count of bases not matched to a gene: 5. The CDR3 is made up of 15 amino acids. Germline assignment: CDR1 ENHRY and CDR2 SYGVKD. CDR3 sequence (DNA): TGTGCCATCAGTACTCGACAGGGGGCAAACTATGGCTACACCTTC. This encodes CAISTRQGANYGYTF.

With respect to this clonotype: This could be a read error, since a much larger clone is one nucleotide away. This chain connects TRBV4-2 to TRBJ2-3; 8 bases fit TRBD1. CDR1 is LGHNA, CDR2 YNFKEQ, per germline. The ends lost 1 base at V and 1 base at J; junction bases unmatched: 1. The CDR3 covers 15 residues. As DNA, the CDR3 is TGTGCCAGCAGCCAAGGGACAGGGTGCACAGATACGCAGTATTTT. Translation: CASSQGTGCTDTQYF.

This clonotype was detected only a few times. One base away lies a much larger clone, so this may be a sequencing read error. The chain uses TRBV29-1 and TRBJ2-1, with TRBD2 matching 9 bases. With V trimmed by 8 bases and J by 8 bases, 10 bases remained unmatched. From germline, CDR1 is SQVTM and CDR2 ANQGSEA. The CDR3 length is 13 residues. The CDR3 loop reads CSIGGGRGYEQFF. The DNA for the CDR3 is TGCAGCATTGGGGGCGGGAGGGGCTATGAGCAGTTCTTC.

The chain combines TRBV7-2 with TRBJ2-2; D uncertain. The CDR3 contains 12 residues. The V gene's germline CDR1 is SGHTA and CDR2 FQGNSA. With 1 base removed from V and 7 bases from J, the gap between germline ends came to 4 bases. Here the CDR3 DNA reads TGTGCCAGCAGCTTAGAGGTCGGGGAGCTGTTTTTT. Protein product: CASSLEVGELFF.

On this clonotype itself: Given a much more abundant clone one base away, this may be a read error. The chain employs TRBV6-6 and TRBJ2-1; possibly TRBD2 for D (6 bases). CDR1 MNHNY and CDR2 SVGAGI come from the germline V gene (reference sequence). The CDR3 totals 13 residues. V dropped 5 bases and J dropped 10 bases, with 15 bases sitting between them. As DNA, the CDR3 is TGTGCCAGCAGTCCATCGATTAGCGGAGAGCAGTTCTTC. It is translated as CASSPSISGEQFF.

A remark on this clonotype: A read error is likely, as this CDR3 ends without the conserved phenylalanine or tryptophan. The chain is built from TRBV29-1 and TRBJ2-1, with D possibly matching TRBD2 (5 bases). CDR1 and CDR2 (germline): SQVTM, ANQGSEA. The CDR3 is 16 residues long. CDR3: CSVEGGLLASYNEQFL. In nucleotides, the CDR3 is TGCAGCGTTGAAGGAGGATTGCTAGCATCCTACAATGAACAGTTCCTC.

Concerning this clonotype: One end of the junction fails to match germline, which may point to a read error. V is TRBV11-1 and J is TRBJ2-3, with D possibly TRBD2 on 6 matching bases. CDR3 length equals 14 residues. The germline V gene has CDR1 SGHAT and CDR2 FQDESV (reference sequence). DNA for the CDR3: TGTACCAGCAGCTTAGCGACCGGGAGAGATACACAGTATTTT. It codes for CTSSLATGRDTQYF. Supplemented by reference TRBV11-1 and TRBJ2-3, the full variable domain reads EAEVAQSPRYKITEKSQAVAFWCDPISGHATLYWYRQILGQGPELLVQFQDESVVDDSQLPKDRFSAERLKGVDSTLKIQPAELGDSAMYLCTSSLATGRDTQYFGPGTRLTVL.

This clonotype occurred many times. The rearrangement joins TRBV6-5 to TRBJ2-1, with TRBD1 matching over 8 bases. This CDR3 is 15 amino acids long. The trim removed 4 bases at V and 7 bases at J, leaving 9 bases unmatched. Germline values: CDR1 MNHEY, CDR2 SVGAGI. For the CDR3, the DNA is TGTGCCAGCAGTTCATTGACAGGGGAAGCAAATGAGCAGTTCTTC. It encodes CASSSLTGEANEQFF.